This T cell receptor beta chain was recovered during a study of cytomegalovirus exposure and HLA in healthy donors. Points from the study as a whole: TCR sequences were mostly rare, though some public TCRs occurred in many donors. Within the data, a cluster of highly shared sequence variants was likely a sequencing artifact.

Notes on this clone: The antigen is unknown.

CDR1 and CDR2 from the germline V gene are SGHKS and YYEKEE (reference sequence). Losses at the gene ends were 2 bases for V and 7 bases for J; bases not matched to a gene: 6. The CDR3 length is 14 residues. The PCR ran on 60 Vbeta and 13 Jbeta primers. Some clones are missing from TCRdb's copy, which holds only in-frame ones; the method was immunoSEQ multiplex PCR. The clone table shows about 55,000 clones, with the ten largest holding roughly 9.6%. The chain uses TRBV5-5 and TRBJ1-5; TRBD1 agrees at 7 bases. The sequenced sample was PBMCs. The receptor's source is a man aged 50-59 years in good health and CMV-seropositive. The CDR3 loop is CASSLGRGHQPQHF. CDR3 nucleotides: TGTGCCAGCAGCTTAGGTAGGGGGCACCAGCCCCAGCATTTT.